This TCR beta chain came from a study of T cells in Graves' hyperthyroidism and ophthalmopathy. The overall study: Pretreatment peripheral blood was obtained at initial diagnosis.

V dropped 3 bases and J dropped 2 bases, with 11 bases sitting between them. The germline gives CDR1 KGHSH, CDR2 LQKENI. The CDR3 has 14 residues. This clonotype occurred many times. Amplified TCR beta CDR3 regions came from RNA transcripts. Primed by the HTBI set, a first-round RT-PCR was run on the TCR CDR3. One entry per CDR3 protein, called by TCRdb with MiXCR from the multiplex PCR reads. Here the sample spans some 570,000 distinct CDR3 sequences, roughly 18% being singletons. V is TRBV18 and J is TRBJ2-7, with D perhaps TRBD1 (6 bases). The specimen was blood. The TCR comes from a woman under 30 with Graves' ophthalmopathy. The CDR3 sequence: CASSPKQGTYEQYF. The CDR3 DNA reads as TGTGCCAGCTCACCGAAACAGGGTACCTACGAGCAGTACTTC.